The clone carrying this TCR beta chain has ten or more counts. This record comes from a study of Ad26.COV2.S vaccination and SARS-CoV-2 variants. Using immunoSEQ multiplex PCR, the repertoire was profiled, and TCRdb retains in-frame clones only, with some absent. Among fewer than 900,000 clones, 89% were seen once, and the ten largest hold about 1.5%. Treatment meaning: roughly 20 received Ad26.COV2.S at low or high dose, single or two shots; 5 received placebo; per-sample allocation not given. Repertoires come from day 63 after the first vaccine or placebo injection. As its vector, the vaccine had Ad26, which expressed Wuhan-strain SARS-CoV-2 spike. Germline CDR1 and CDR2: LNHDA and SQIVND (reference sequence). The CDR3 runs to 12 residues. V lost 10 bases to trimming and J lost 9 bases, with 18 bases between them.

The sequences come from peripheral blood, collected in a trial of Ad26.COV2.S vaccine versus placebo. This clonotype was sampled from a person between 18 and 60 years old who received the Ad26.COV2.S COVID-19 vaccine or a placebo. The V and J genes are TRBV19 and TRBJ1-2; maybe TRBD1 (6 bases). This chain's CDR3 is CATTSGQRSYTF. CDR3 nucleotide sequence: TGTGCCACGACCTCAGGACAGCGGAGCTACACCTTC.